This T cell receptor (beta chain) comes out of a study of identical twins. Study-level results: Out-of-frame beta chain sequences displayed weaker excess sharing between twins. Invariant T cells like MAIT and iNKT could partly confound the zero-insertion analyses.

From the 5' RACE reads, TCRdb called clonotypes with MiXCR, one entry per CDR3 protein. The sample lists roughly 500,000 distinct CDR3 sequences, roughly a fifth occurring once. A word on this clonotype: What it recognizes is unknown.

Trimming stripped 5 bases from V and 7 bases from J, with 14 bases between. CDR1 is SGHTA and CDR2 is FQGTGA in the germline V gene. The CDR3 loop spans 13 amino acids. This same sample was also part of a study on T cells expressing NK-cell markers. This second study says: In about six donors, dominant NKG2C+ clonotypes were about 1.0-7.5% of CD8+ T cells.

Sequencing was done on a sample of CD4+ T cells sorted from blood. This clonotype originated in a young woman in good health. V gene TRBV7-3 combines with J gene TRBJ2-5; TRBD1 might be the D (6 bases). The CDR3 here is CASSRGGTGTQYF. The CDR3 coding sequence is TGTGCCAGCAGCCGAGGGGGTACGGGGACCCAGTACTTC.